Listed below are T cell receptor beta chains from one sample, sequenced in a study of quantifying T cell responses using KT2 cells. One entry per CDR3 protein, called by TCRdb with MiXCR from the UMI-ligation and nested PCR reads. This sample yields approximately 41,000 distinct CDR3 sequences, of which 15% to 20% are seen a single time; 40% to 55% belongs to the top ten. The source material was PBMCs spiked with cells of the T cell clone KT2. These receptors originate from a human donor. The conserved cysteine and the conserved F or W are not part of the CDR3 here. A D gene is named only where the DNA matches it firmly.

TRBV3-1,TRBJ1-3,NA,ASSQDFGLVGNTIY
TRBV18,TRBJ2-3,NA,ASSPRESDTQY
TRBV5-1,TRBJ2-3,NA,ASSLPSTDTQY
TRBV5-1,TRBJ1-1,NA,ASSLRGQMNTEAF
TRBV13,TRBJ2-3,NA,ASSWAAAESTDTQY
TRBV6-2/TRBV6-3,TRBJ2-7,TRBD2,ASSPTSGTYEQY
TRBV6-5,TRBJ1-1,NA,ASSRKGWTEAF
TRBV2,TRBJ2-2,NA,ASSAGTGELF
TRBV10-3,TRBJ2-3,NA,AISGGRETDTQY
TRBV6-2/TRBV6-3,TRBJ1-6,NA,ASSYAGQELH
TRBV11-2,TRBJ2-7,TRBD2,ASSLGTSAAYEQY
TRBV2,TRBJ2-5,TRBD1,ASSYTGGQETQY
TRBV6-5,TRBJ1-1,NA,ASSYSQGWSEAF
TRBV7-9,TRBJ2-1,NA,ASSTPDDGSSYNEQF
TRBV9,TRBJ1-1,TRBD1,ASSPSGGGGTEAF
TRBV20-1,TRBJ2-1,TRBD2,SVRTSGRLNSEQF
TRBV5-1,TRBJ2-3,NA,ASSLGGGGTDTQY
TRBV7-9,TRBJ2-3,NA,ASGLGASTDTQY
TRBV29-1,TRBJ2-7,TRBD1,SVKDRPTYEQY
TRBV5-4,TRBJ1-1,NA,ASSLEGTRERAF
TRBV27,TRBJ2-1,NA,ASSFALYNEQF
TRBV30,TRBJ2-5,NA,AWSPVVPGEETQY
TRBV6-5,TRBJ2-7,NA,ASSYSPRGPYEQY
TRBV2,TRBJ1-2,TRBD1,ASSAGTGFPGYT
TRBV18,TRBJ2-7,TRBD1,ASSTGWPYEQY
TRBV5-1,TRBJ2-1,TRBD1,ASSLGTGTGIGEQF
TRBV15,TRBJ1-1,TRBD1,ATSRDRAGGTEAF
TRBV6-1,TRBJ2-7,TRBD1,ASALDRGSYEQY
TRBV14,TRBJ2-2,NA,ASSQNRQTGELF
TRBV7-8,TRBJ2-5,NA,ASSTSSGHQETQY
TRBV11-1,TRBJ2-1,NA,ASSLCPPSYCEQF
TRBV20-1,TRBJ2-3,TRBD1,SGEGAGTDTQY
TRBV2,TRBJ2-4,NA,ASSDPGTTKNIQY
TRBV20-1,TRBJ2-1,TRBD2,SARELAGREQF
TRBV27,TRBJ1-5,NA,ASTMTGSSNQPQH
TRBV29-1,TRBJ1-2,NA,SVVGQLYGYT
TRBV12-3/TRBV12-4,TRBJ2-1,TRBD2,ASSSFRTSGRGSSYNEQF
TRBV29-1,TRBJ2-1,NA,SVEDPYRSDNYNEQF
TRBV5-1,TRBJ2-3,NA,ASIPGSTQKGDTQY
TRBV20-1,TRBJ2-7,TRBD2,SARTRLAGGPSAYEQY
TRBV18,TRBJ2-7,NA,ASSPPVRSEQY
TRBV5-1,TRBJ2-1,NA,ASSWRGSYNEQF
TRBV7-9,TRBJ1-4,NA,ASSLAGTNEKLF
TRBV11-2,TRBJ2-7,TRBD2,ASSLEGGSMYEQY
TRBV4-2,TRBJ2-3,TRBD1,ASSQRHLARGQRNADTQY
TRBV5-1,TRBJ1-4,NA,ASSLVGLSDEKLF
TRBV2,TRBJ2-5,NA,ASRTGTETQY
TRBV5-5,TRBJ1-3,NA,ASSWTADGNTIY
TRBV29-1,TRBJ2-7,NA,SVEDPVRQAREQY
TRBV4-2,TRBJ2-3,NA,ASSQGQGGARDTQY
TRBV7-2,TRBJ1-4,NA,ASSLAKLATNEKLF
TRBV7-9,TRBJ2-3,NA,ASSPGTPSTDTQY